A single sample is the source of the 29 T cell receptor beta chains below, sequenced in a study of T cells in Graves' hyperthyroidism and ophthalmopathy. RNA transcripts yielded amplified TCR beta CDR3 regions. The HTBI set primed first-round TCR CDR3 RT-PCR. Each CDR3 protein is one row after TCRdb ran MiXCR on the multiplex PCR reads. The sample holds 550,000 to 800,000 distinct CDR3 sequences; less than 20% are singletons and the top ten take around 8%. The specimen was blood. All receptors derive from a man aged 18 to 29 with Graves' hyperthyroidism.

The table lists this clonotype with a few counts. This CDR3 reads CASSVVPSGTADTQYF. The CDR3 DNA is TGTGCCAGCAGCGTAGTTCCTAGCGGGACGGCAGATACGCAGTATTTT. The chain has TRBV9 and TRBJ2-3, with 9 bases lining up with TRBD2. V lost 0 bases and J lost 4; bases outside the gene matches: 6. CDR3 length: 16 residues. Per the germline V gene, CDR1 is SGDLS and CDR2 is YYNGEE.

The chain couples TRBV20-1 to TRBJ2-5; 11 nucleotides align to TRBD2. Germline V gene sequence: CDR1 DFQATT, CDR2 SNEGSKA (reference sequence). The CDR3 runs to 14 residues. The trim removed 2 bases at V and 4 bases at J, leaving 3 bases unmatched. The CDR3 nucleotides read TGCAGTGCTAGATCAGGACTAGCGGGAGAGACCCAGTACTTC. This sequence encodes CSARSGLAGETQYF.

The genes are TRBV30 and TRBJ2-7, with 9 bases fitting TRBD2. This CDR3 comprises 14 residues. V lost 1 base, J lost 1 base, and 2 bases stayed unmatched. The V gene's germline CDR1 is GTSNPN and CDR2 SVGIG (reference sequence). CDR3 protein: CAWSGTSVSYEQYF. Here the CDR3 DNA reads TGTGCCTGGAGTGGGACTAGCGTTTCCTACGAGCAGTACTTC. Based on the CDR3 plus reference TRBV30 and TRBJ2-7, the full variable domain is SQTIHQWPATLVQPVGSPLSLECTVEGTSNPNLYWYRQAAGRGLQLLFYSVGIGQISSEVPQNLSASRPQDRQFILSSKKLLLSDSGFYLCAWSGTSVSYEQYFGPGTRLTVT.

The sample holds a few counts of this clonotype. The chain employs TRBV6-5 and TRBJ2-4, with D perhaps TRBD2 (5 bases). This CDR3 spans 16 amino acids. In germline, CDR1 is MNHEY, CDR2 SVGAGI. Trimming took 2 bases from V and 5 from J, leaving 16 bases between them. Written as DNA, the CDR3 is TGTGCCAGCAGTTACAGATCGGGATCGGTCGAAAACATTCAGTACTTC. Translating gives CASSYRSGSVENIQYF.

This clonotype turned up a few times. The J gene is TRBJ2-3, the V gene TRBV20-1; D may be TRBD2 (5 bases). This CDR3 spans 15 amino acids. V was cut by 0 bases and J by 3 bases, with 13 bases left in between. Germline V gene lookup returns CDR1 DFQATT and CDR2 SNEGSKA (reference sequence). CDR3 DNA: TGCAGTGCTAGAGATCTTTCAGCGGCGACAGATACGCAGTATTTT. This codes for CSARDLSAATDTQYF.

Notes on this clonotype: This likely comes from a read error, as the CDR3 has no conserved phenylalanine or tryptophan at its end. The gene calls are TRBV7-8 and TRBJ1-1, with a tentative D call TRBD1 (5 bases). The CDR3 is 15 residues long. The germline V gene encodes CDR1 SGHVS and CDR2 FQNEAQ. V lost 0 bases and J lost 5, with 13 bases in between. The CDR3, as DNA: TGTGCCAGCAGCTTAGCTCGGTGGGGGGGGACTGAAGCTTTCTCT. This gives the protein CASSLARWGGTEAFS.

This chain uses TRBV7-9 with TRBJ2-2; D is ambiguous. V lost 2 bases, J lost 5 bases, and 6 bases lay in between. In germline, CDR1 is SEHNR, CDR2 FQNEAQ (reference sequence). This CDR3 comprises 13 residues. The CDR3 coding sequence is TGTGCCAGCAGCTTAAGTGAGACCGGGGAGCTGTTTTTT. Amino acid sequence: CASSLSETGELFF.

This clonotype came up many times. The chain couples TRBV7-9 to TRBJ2-7, with D perhaps TRBD1 (6 bases). V was cut by 3 bases and J by 0 bases, with 12 bases left in between. The CDR3 totals 15 residues. The germline CDR1 and CDR2 sequences are SEHNR and FQNEAQ (reference sequence). CDR3 in DNA: TGTGCCAGCAGCTTGGAGAGGGGGAGCTCCTACGAGCAGTACTTC. Protein product: CASSLERGSSYEQYF.

At least ten counts were recorded for this clonotype. The chain combines TRBV27 with TRBJ2-5, with D perhaps being TRBD1 or TRBD2 (5 bases each). Trimming removed 4 bases at V and 4 bases at J, with 16 bases between. From germline, CDR1 is MNHEY and CDR2 SMNVEV (reference sequence). This CDR3 is 15 amino acids long. The CDR3 nucleotides are TGTGCCAGCAGTTCCGGGGCGGCCCCCCCAGAGACCCAGTACTTC. Residues: CASSSGAAPPETQYF.

This clonotype was seen a few times. V is TRBV12-3 or TRBV12-4 and J is TRBJ2-7, with 7 bases matching TRBD2. The CDR3 has 15 residues. Trimming cost V 5 bases and J 3 bases; bases outside gene matches: 10. The CDR3 DNA reads TGTGCCAGCAGTCAAACCGGGACTACCCACTACGAGCAGTACTTC. Protein product: CASSQTGTTHYEQYF.

V is TRBV20-1 and J is TRBJ2-5; tentatively, D is TRBD2 (6 bases). Trimming shortened V by 0 bases and J by 1 base, and 9 bases separated the two germline ends. The CDR3 is made up of 14 amino acids. CDR1 and CDR2 (germline): DFQATT, SNEGSKA (reference sequence). The CDR3 sequence: CSARDYSGQETQYF. The CDR3 nucleotides are TGCAGTGCTAGAGATTATAGCGGCCAAGAGACCCAGTACTTC.

The V call is TRBV24-1, the J call TRBJ2-2; D unresolved. This CDR3 has 12 residues. Germline CDR1 is KGHDR and CDR2 is SFDVKD. CDR3 sequence (DNA): TGTGCGGGTGGCAGCAACACCGGGGAGCTGTTTTTT. Its translation is CAGGSNTGELFF.

This clonotype appeared many times. The V call is TRBV7-6, the J call TRBJ2-7; TRBD2 aligns across 14 bases. V gave up 4 bases and J gave up 5 bases; unmatched junction bases: 7. Germline CDR1 reads SGHVS; CDR2 reads FNYEAQ. CDR3 length: 16 amino acids. CDR3 DNA sequence: TGTGCCAGCAGCTCCAGACTAGCGGGAGGGCCGCACGAGCAGTACTTC. This gives the protein CASSSRLAGGPHEQYF.

The V gene is TRBV29-1, the J gene TRBJ2-5, with 7 bases that match TRBD1. V trimming: 4 bases; J trimming: 1 base; junction bases outside the gene matches: 3. The germline V gene has CDR1 SQVTM and CDR2 ANQGSEA. The CDR3 has 13 amino acids. In DNA form, the CDR3 reads TGCAGCGTTGGGACAGGAGCCCAAGAGACCCAGTACTTC. As protein: CSVGTGAQETQYF.

The CDR3 is CASSAFETEANYGYTF. CDR3 sequence (DNA): TGTGCCAGCAGCGCTTTTGAGACGGAAGCTAACTATGGCTACACCTTC. The J gene is TRBJ1-2, the V gene TRBV7-9, with D unresolved. Trimming shortened V by 5 bases and J by 0 bases, and 16 bases separated the two germline ends. In germline, CDR1 is SEHNR, CDR2 FQNEAQ (reference sequence). The CDR3 contains 16 residues.

The rearrangement links TRBV7-9 to TRBJ2-5, with TRBD1 identical over 7 bases. This CDR3 has 16 amino acids. The V gene end was trimmed by 6 bases and the J gene end by 6 bases; junction bases not matched to a gene: 16. Germline assignment: CDR1 SEHNR and CDR2 FQNEAQ (reference sequence). The CDR3 nucleotides are TGTGCCAGCAGGTCCTCGTACGGGACAGCTCCGCAGACCCAGTACTTC. It specifies CASRSSYGTAPQTQYF.

The V gene is TRBV12-3 or TRBV12-4, the J gene TRBJ2-5, with TRBD2 matching over 12 bases. This CDR3 is 16 amino acids long. Trimming cost V 7 bases and J 1 base; bases outside gene matches: 7. The CDR3: CASTFLAGGGQETQYF. CDR3 sequence (DNA): TGTGCCAGCACCTTTCTAGCGGGAGGGGGCCAAGAGACCCAGTACTTC.

This clonotype has more than one count but fewer than ten. The chain has TRBV5-1 and TRBJ2-1; 15 bases are shared with TRBD2. The length of the CDR3 is 15 residues. Looked up from germline, CDR1 is SGHRS and CDR2 is YFSETQ. V was pared by 4 bases and J by 8 bases, with 4 bases of the junction left unmatched. Written as DNA, the CDR3 is TGCGCCAGCAGCGGGGGACTAGCGGGAGGCTATGAGCAGTTCTTC. This gives the protein CASSGGLAGGYEQFF. The full variable domain, in which reference TRBV5-1 and TRBJ2-1 provide the parts outside the CDR3, is KAGVTQTPRYLIKTRGQQVTLSCSPISGHRSVSWYQQTPGQGLQFLFEYFSETQRNKGNFPGRFSGRQFSNSRSEMNVSTLELGDSALYLCASSGGLAGGYEQFFGPGTRLTVL.

This clonotype showed up just a few times. The chain links TRBV20-1 to TRBJ2-1; tentatively, D is TRBD1 or TRBD2 (5 bases each). Germline values: CDR1 DFQATT, CDR2 SNEGSKA (reference sequence). The CDR3 spans 13 residues. Trimming removed 4 bases from V and 5 bases from J, with 12 bases in between. CDR3 loop: CSATPGTHNEQFF. The CDR3 nucleotides are TGCAGTGCTACCCCCGGGACCCACAATGAGCAGTTCTTC.

This chain joins TRBV5-1 and TRBJ1-5, with 8 positions matching TRBD1. After removal of 4 bases from V and 5 bases from J, the junction contained 5 bases not matched to a gene. CDR1 is SGHRS and CDR2 is YFSETQ in the germline V gene. The CDR3 has 14 amino acids. CDR3 residues: CASSPTGAHQPQHF. The CDR3, as DNA: TGCGCCAGCAGCCCGACAGGGGCCCATCAGCCCCAGCATTTT.

This clonotype has just a few counts. CDR3 bases: TGTGCCAGCAGCCTAGGGGGGGCAAGGGATGAGCAGTTCTTC. Translation gives CASSLGGARDEQFF. V and J are TRBV9 and TRBJ2-1, with a weak D call TRBD2 (7 bases). This CDR3 is built from 14 residues. The V gene's germline CDR1 is SGDLS and CDR2 YYNGEE. V lost 4 bases and J 8 bases, leaving 16 bases between the germline ends.

This chain uses TRBV7-2 with TRBJ2-1; weak D call: TRBD2 (5 bases). The CDR3 is 13 amino acids. CDR1 is SGHTA and CDR2 is FQGNSA in the germline V gene. Trimming pared 4 bases from V and 3 bases from J, leaving 7 bases between. CDR3 in amino acids: CASSYDYYNEQFF. In DNA form, the CDR3 reads TGTGCCAGCAGCTACGACTACTACAATGAGCAGTTCTTC. Filled out from reference TRBV7-2 and TRBJ2-1, the complete variable domain reads GAGVSQSPSNKVTEKGKDVELRCDPISGHTALYWYRQSLGQGLEFLIYFQGNSAPDKSGLPSDRFSAERTGGSVSTLTIQRTQQEDSAVYLCASSYDYYNEQFFGPGTRLTVL.

This rearrangement joins TRBV20-1 to TRBJ1-6; TRBD1 is a possible D gene (6 bases). This CDR3 has 13 amino acids. V lost 7 bases and J 6 bases, leaving 13 bases between the germline ends. The germline gives CDR1 DFQATT, CDR2 SNEGSKA (reference sequence). CDR3 amino acids: CSGRGTLNSPLHF. The DNA for the CDR3 is TGCAGTGGTAGGGGGACTCTTAATTCACCCCTCCACTTT.

This clonotype has more than one count but fewer than ten. The genes are TRBV20-1 and TRBJ1-1; tentative D call: TRBD1 (5 bases). Trimming took off 6 bases at V and 2 bases at J, with 16 bases between the two ends. The V gene's germline CDR1 is DFQATT and CDR2 SNEGSKA (reference sequence). This CDR3 comprises 14 residues. The CDR3 region has the DNA TGCAGTGCGACCGCGGGGGTCCGAAACACTGAAGCTTTCTTT. This gives the protein CSATAGVRNTEAFF.

This clonotype has a single count. J is TRBJ2-4 and V is TRBV6-1; a possible D gene is TRBD2 (5 bases). The CDR3 covers 12 residues. Germline CDR1 is MNHNS and CDR2 is SASEGT. Between the trimmed V and J ends, which lost 5 bases and 7 bases, there was a span of 9 bases. The CDR3 protein is CASSREANIQYF. The CDR3 DNA reads TGTGCCAGCAGTCGGGAAGCTAACATTCAGTACTTC.

This clonotype was observed at least ten times. The chain uses TRBV5-1 and TRBJ2-1; TRBD2 might be the D (5 bases). Germline-derived CDR1 and CDR2 are SGHRS and YFSETQ. This CDR3 is 16 amino acids long. Trimming removed 6 bases from V and 3 bases from J, with 19 bases in between. CDR3 region: CASTARTGSFYNEQFF. As DNA, the CDR3 is TGCGCCAGCACTGCCCGGACTGGATCCTTCTACAATGAGCAGTTCTTC.

In this sample, this clonotype turned up many times. The chain combines TRBV19 with TRBJ1-2; 9 bases fit TRBD1. In germline, CDR1 is LNHDA, CDR2 SQIVND (reference sequence). With 9 bases clipped from V and 1 base from J, the junction kept 15 bases outside the gene matches. The CDR3 extends over 17 amino acids. In DNA, the CDR3 is TGTGCCAGCTCGCCTGGACAGGGGAACGCCCTTAACTATGGCTACACCTTC. Its protein is CASSPGQGNALNYGYTF. Full variable domain (outside the CDR3, taken from reference TRBV19 and TRBJ1-2): DGGITQSPKYLFRKEGQNVTLSCEQNLNHDAMYWYRQDPGQGLRLIYYSQIVNDFQKGDIAEGYSVSREKKESFPLTVTSAQKNPTAFYLCASSPGQGNALNYGYTFGSGTRLTVV.

This chain uses TRBV9 with TRBJ2-2; D is uncertain. CDR3 length equals 15 residues. The V gene's germline CDR1 is SGDLS and CDR2 YYNGEE. V lost 0 bases and J lost 0, with 6 bases in between. The CDR3 sequence: CASSVGSANTGELFF. The CDR3 DNA is TGTGCCAGCAGCGTAGGCAGCGCGAACACCGGGGAGCTGTTTTTT.

This clonotype was picked up many times. The V and J genes are TRBV27 and TRBJ2-6; 9 bases are a match to TRBD1. CDR3 length: 17 residues. The V gene end was trimmed by 11 bases and the J gene end by 0 bases; junction bases not matched to a gene: 11. Per germline, CDR1 MNHEY and CDR2 SMNVEV (reference sequence). The CDR3: CAPPRDRVHSGANVLTF. CDR3 sequence (DNA): TGTGCCCCCCCCCGGGACAGGGTCCACTCTGGGGCCAACGTCCTGACTTTC.